Included here is one T cell receptor (beta chain) sequence, with context. The antigen remains unidentified. The sample originates from a study of long-term antiretroviral therapy in people with HIV. Study-wide results and limits: Controls exceeded HIV repertoires in CDR3 length range.

V shed 2 bases and J shed 7 bases, with 6 bases lying between them. Germline loops: CDR1 MRHNA, CDR2 SNTAGT. The CDR3 has 13 residues. Two or more post-ART PBMC samples, plus at least one pre-ART sample, were available for each donor. Cryopreserved PBMC, at roughly 0.95-11 million per sample, were present before DNA extraction. The assay used was immunoSEQ (version v3.0), run at survey level. Per sample, sequencing targeted 40,000-50,000 T-cell genomes. Sequenced by immunoSEQ multiplex PCR; TCRdb stores in-frame clones only, minus some. This table has 20,000 to 25,000 clones, about 79% appearing once. This chain connects TRBV6-4 to TRBJ1-6; the D is unclear. The sequencing here drew on unsorted PBMCs, taken 0.1 years before starting antiretroviral therapy. The sequence was obtained from a man between 18 and 35 years old with HIV. This chain's CDR3 is CASSDSNNSPLHF. Here the CDR3 DNA reads TGTGCCAGCAGTGACAGCAACAATTCACCCCTCCACTTT.